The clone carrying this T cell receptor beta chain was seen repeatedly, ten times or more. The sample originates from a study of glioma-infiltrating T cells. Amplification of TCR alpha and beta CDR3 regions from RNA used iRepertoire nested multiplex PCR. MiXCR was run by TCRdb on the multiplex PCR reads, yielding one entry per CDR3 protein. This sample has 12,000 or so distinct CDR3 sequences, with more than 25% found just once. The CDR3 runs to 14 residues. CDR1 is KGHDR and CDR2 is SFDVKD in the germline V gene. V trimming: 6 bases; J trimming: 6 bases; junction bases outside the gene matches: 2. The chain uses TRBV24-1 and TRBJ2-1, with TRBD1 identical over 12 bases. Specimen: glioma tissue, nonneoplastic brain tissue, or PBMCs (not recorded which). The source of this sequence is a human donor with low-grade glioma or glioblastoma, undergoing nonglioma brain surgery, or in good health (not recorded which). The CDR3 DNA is TGTGCCACCAGTCGGGACAGGGGGCGCAATGAGCAGTTCTTC. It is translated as CATSRDRGRNEQFF.